This is a list of T cell receptor beta chains from one sample in a study of blood T cell repertoires in COVID-19. Some clones are missing from TCRdb's copy, which holds only in-frame ones; the method was immunoSEQ multiplex PCR. The sample carries 100,000 or so clones, 85% to 95% recorded once. What was sequenced was peripheral blood. The receptors stem from a man in his forties or fifties with active COVID-19. The CDR3 runs from the conserved cysteine through the conserved F or W. The D gene is left open where the match is weak. Rows may omit the clone size; those that give it use once, few, many or a size class.

V gene	J gene	clone size	D gene	CDR3 DNA	CDR3 protein
TRBV7-8	TRBJ1-6	-	-	TGCGCCAGCAGGTTTACAGGCGATAATTCACCCCTCCACTTT	CASRFTGDNSPLHF
TRBV5-1	TRBJ2-3	once	TRBD2	TGCGCCAGCAATAGCCTGCTAGCGGACCCAACAGATACGCAGTATTTT	CASNSLLADPTDTQYF
TRBV7-2	TRBJ2-5	-	-	TGTGCCAGCAGCCCCGTGAGAGAGACCCAGTACTTC	CASSPVRETQYF
TRBV24-1	TRBJ1-5	once	-	TGTGCCACCAGTGACCACAGGGTGGCTCAGCCCCAGCATTTT	CATSDHRVAQPQHF
TRBV5-1	TRBJ2-6	-	-	TGCGCCAGCAGCTTTCTCACTTCTGGGGCCAACGTCCTGACTTTC	CASSFLTSGANVLTF
TRBV9	TRBJ1-1	-	-	TGTGCCAGCAGCGTAGTCAGTTCGGGAGGCACTGAAGCTTTCTTT	CASSVVSSGGTEAFF
TRBV3-1/TRBV3-2	TRBJ1-6	-	-	TGTGCCAGCAGCCAAGACAGGGCGAGTTCACCCCTCCACTTT	CASSQDRASSPLHF
TRBV3-1/TRBV3-2	TRBJ1-4	-	TRBD1	TGTGCCAGCAGCGAGGGGGCCGTTAATGAAAAACTGTTTTTT	CASSEGAVNEKLFF
TRBV12-3/TRBV12-4	TRBJ1-2	-	-	TGTGCCAGCAGCCCCGGGGAGGTGTATGGCTACACCTTC	CASSPGEVYGYTF
TRBV5-1	TRBJ2-5	-	-	TGCGCCAGCAGCCTGTTCGGGAGATGGGAGACCCAGTACTTC	CASSLFGRWETQYF
TRBV5-1	TRBJ2-5	-	-	TGCGCCAGCAGCCTGCTCGGCAGGGGACCCCAAGAGACCCAGTACTTC	CASSLLGRGPQETQYF
TRBV27	TRBJ1-1	-	TRBD1	TGTGCCAGCAGTGCGGACAGGGGTTCGGCTTTCTTT	CASSADRGSAFF
TRBV6-2/TRBV6-3	TRBJ1-1	-	-	TGTGCCAGCAGTTATCCAGACAGGGAAGCTTTCTTT	CASSYPDREAFF
TRBV7-2	TRBJ2-7	-	-	TGTGCCAGCAGCCTCGGGGTCAACGAGCAGTACTTC	CASSLGVNEQYF
TRBV5-6	TRBJ1-5	-	-	TGTGCCAGCAGCCCGTGGGGAGGGAATCAGCCCCAGCATTTT	CASSPWGGNQPQHF
TRBV5-6	TRBJ1-2	-	TRBD1	TGTGCCAGCAACGGACAGGGCTATGGCTACACCTTC	CASNGQGYGYTF
TRBV2	TRBJ1-1	-	TRBD1	TGTGCCAGCAGTGTTTGGGGACAGGGGGAAGCTTTCTTT	CASSVWGQGEAFF
TRBV28	TRBJ1-2	-	-	TGTGCCAGCATCCGATCGGGGAACGTCTATGGCTACACCTTC	CASIRSGNVYGYTF
TRBV2	TRBJ2-1	-	TRBD1	TGTGCCAGCAGTGAAAACAGGGGGTATTACAATGAGCAGTTCTTC	CASSENRGYYNEQFF
TRBV7-9	TRBJ2-7	-	-	TGTGCCAGCAGCTTGGAGGGGGCTGGTGAGCAGTACTTC	CASSLEGAGEQYF
TRBV7-3	TRBJ2-1	-	-	TGTGCCAGCAGCCCGCGGCGGGGCTCCTACAATGAGCAGTTCTTC	CASSPRRGSYNEQFF
TRBV19	TRBJ1-5	-	-	TGTGCCAGTAGTATAAGCGTGGAGGTTCAGCCCCAGCATTTT	CASSISVEVQPQHF
TRBV6-1	TRBJ2-7	once	TRBD1	TGTGCCAGCAGTGCAGGACCTGCCGGGACAGGTGTGGAGCAGTACTTC	CASSAGPAGTGVEQYF
TRBV5-6	TRBJ2-7	-	-	TGTGCCAGCAGCTTGGAGGTTAGCTGGTCCTACGAGCAGTACTTC	CASSLEVSWSYEQYF
TRBV27	TRBJ1-6	-	-	TGTGCCAGCAGTTCTCAGGGCCTCAATAATTCACCCCTCCACTTT	CASSSQGLNNSPLHF
TRBV24-1	TRBJ2-3	-	TRBD2	TGTGCCACCAGTGGGAGGGTAGCGGGGTCTTTCACAGATACGCAGTATTTT	CATSGRVAGSFTDTQYF
TRBV4-1	TRBJ1-5	-	-	TGCGCCAGCAGCCAAGAGACGGGTTGGAATCAGCCCCAGCATTTT	CASSQETGWNQPQHF
TRBV27	TRBJ1-6	-	-	TGTGCCAGCAGTTTTACATCCGATTCACCCCTCCACTTT	CASSFTSDSPLHF
TRBV19	TRBJ1-2	-	-	TGTGCCAGTAGTAAGACAGGCGACGGCTACACCTTC	CASSKTGDGYTF
TRBV29-1	TRBJ2-1	once	TRBD1	TGCAGCGTCTATCTTAGAAGGACAGGGTACAATGAGCAGTTCTTC	CSVYLRRTGYNEQFF
TRBV5-1	TRBJ2-1	-	-	TGCGCCAGCAGCCCGGACTACTTCAATGAGCAGTTCTTC	CASSPDYFNEQFF
TRBV15	TRBJ2-1	-	-	TGTGCCACCAGCAACCGAGGGAGCTCCTACAATGAGCAGTTCTTC	CATSNRGSSYNEQFF
TRBV10-2	TRBJ2-5	-	-	TGCGCCAGCACCGCAGCCGAGGCCCAAGAGACCCAGTACTTC	CASTAAEAQETQYF
TRBV19	TRBJ2-1	-	-	TGTGCCAGTAGCGACCGACGGGAACTACGCTCCTACAATGAGCAGTTCTTC	CASSDRRELRSYNEQFF
TRBV25-1	TRBJ1-2	once	TRBD1	TGTGCCAGCAGAAAGGACAGGGGTTATGGCTACACCTTC	CASRKDRGYGYTF
TRBV28	TRBJ2-7	-	-	TGTGCCAGCAGTTCAACCCCCCCGACGGGGGAGCAGTACTTC	CASSSTPPTGEQYF
TRBV5-1	TRBJ2-1	-	TRBD2	TGCGCCAGCAGCCTACTGACCCAGGCCTTCAGCGGGAGTTGGAATGAGCAGTTCTTC	CASSLLTQAFSGSWNEQFF
TRBV12-3/TRBV12-4	TRBJ1-1	-	-	TGTGCCAGCAGTGAGAACAGTTGGGAAGCTTTCTTT	CASSENSWEAFF
TRBV28	TRBJ1-4	-	-	TGTGCCAGCAGTTTTATGGGGGCCGGGGAAAAACTGTTTTTT	CASSFMGAGEKLFF
TRBV6-6	TRBJ1-3	-	-	TGTGCCACCGGACGGGACTCTGGAAACACCATATATTTT	CATGRDSGNTIYF
TRBV28	TRBJ1-5	-	-	TGTGCCAGCAGTCCCGGGACTGTGGGAAATCAGCCCCAGCATTTT	CASSPGTVGNQPQHF
TRBV3-1/TRBV3-2	TRBJ2-1	-	TRBD2	TGTGCCAGCAGCCAAGAATTCTCAGGACTAGCCGGAAGGTACAATGAGCAGTTCTTC	CASSQEFSGLAGRYNEQFF
TRBV7-7	TRBJ1-5	-	-	TGTGCTAGCAGCTTCCCATCGTCAGACAGATTAAGCAATCAGCCCCAGCATTTT	CASSFPSSDRLSNQPQHF
TRBV11-2	TRBJ2-7	-	TRBD1	TGTGCCAGCAGCTTAGTAGGGACAGGCTCCCTCAGGGCTACCTACGAGCAGTACTTC	CASSLVGTGSLRATYEQYF
TRBV19	TRBJ1-5	-	-	TGTGCCAGTAGTTCTGGACATAATAGCAATCAGCCCCAGCATTTT	CASSSGHNSNQPQHF
TRBV18	TRBJ1-1	-	-	TGTGCCAGCTCCCCGTATGGGCAGGGCACTGAAGCTTTCTTT	CASSPYGQGTEAFF
TRBV6-5	TRBJ1-4	-	-	TGTGCCAGCAGTTACACATGGACAGCAACTAATGAAAAACTGTTTTTT	CASSYTWTATNEKLFF
TRBV12-3/TRBV12-4	TRBJ1-2	-	TRBD1	TGTGCCAGCAGCCTACAGGGGGACTATGGCTACACCTTC	CASSLQGDYGYTF
TRBV27	TRBJ2-7	-	TRBD1	TGTGCCAGCAGTACCCGGACAGGGGGCTGGGAGCAGTACTTC	CASSTRTGGWEQYF
TRBV28	TRBJ2-5	-	-	TGTGCCAGCGGGGGGGCAGGAGAGTACCAAGAGACCCAGTACTTC	CASGGAGEYQETQYF
TRBV30	TRBJ1-2	once	-	TGTGCCCAAGACATTGGGGCAGACTACACCTTC	CAQDIGADYTF
TRBV7-9	TRBJ2-7	-	TRBD2	TGTGCCAGCAGTGTAGCGGCTAGCGGGGTGTACGAGCAGTACTTC	CASSVAASGVYEQYF
TRBV6-5	TRBJ2-3	-	TRBD2	TGTGCCAGCAGCCTAGCGGGAGCTCCCACAGATACGCAGTATTTT	CASSLAGAPTDTQYF
TRBV15	TRBJ2-1	-	TRBD2	TGTGCCACCAGCAGAGGGGGGCTAGCGGGAGTTGACAATGAGCAGTTCTTC	CATSRGGLAGVDNEQFF
TRBV9	TRBJ2-2	-	-	TGTGCCAGCAGCGTAATGCCCGGGGGGAACACCGGGGAGCTGTTTTTT	CASSVMPGGNTGELFF
TRBV28	TRBJ2-3	-	-	TGTGCCAGTCGGTTCGAGCGGCTCACAGATACGCAGTATTTT	CASRFERLTDTQYF
TRBV7-3	TRBJ1-1	-	TRBD1	TGTGCCAGCAGCTTAACGCCAGGGGGCTCATCTGAAGCTTTCTTT	CASSLTPGGSSEAFF
TRBV6-5	TRBJ2-7	-	TRBD1	TGTGCCAGCAGACGGACAGGGTCAGCCTACGAGCAGTACTTC	CASRRTGSAYEQYF
TRBV15	TRBJ1-3	-	-	TGTGCCACCAGCAGAGATCCCGGGATTGATGGAAACACCATATATTTT	CATSRDPGIDGNTIYF